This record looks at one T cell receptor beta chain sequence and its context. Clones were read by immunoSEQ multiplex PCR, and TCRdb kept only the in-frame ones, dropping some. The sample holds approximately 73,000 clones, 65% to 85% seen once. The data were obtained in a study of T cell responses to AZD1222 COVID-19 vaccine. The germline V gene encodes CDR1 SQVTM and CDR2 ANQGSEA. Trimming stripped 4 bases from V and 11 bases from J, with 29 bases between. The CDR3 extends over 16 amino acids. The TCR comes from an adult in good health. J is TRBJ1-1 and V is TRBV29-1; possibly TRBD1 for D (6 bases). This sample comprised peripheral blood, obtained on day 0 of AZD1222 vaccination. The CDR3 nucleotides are TGCAGCGTTGCGTTGAGACAGGAGAAATTTTCACTGCGGGCTTTCTTT. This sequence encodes CSVALRQEKFSLRAFF.